The rows below give T cell receptor beta chains drawn from one sample of a study of blood T cell repertoires in COVID-19. TCRdb's copy holds only in-frame clones and misses some; the assay was immunoSEQ multiplex PCR. This repertoire shows under 60,000 clones, roughly 87% found once; its top ten account for about 9.4%. The sample consisted of peripheral blood. Receptor source: a human donor with acute or convalescent COVID-19. The donor label of this sample is uncertain. Each CDR3 is given with its conserved first and last residue. The order of the fields is D gene, clone size, J gene, V gene, CDR3 length, CDR3 protein, CDR3 DNA. The D gene is left open where the match is weak. Some rows mark clone size as missing; the rest say once, few, many or name a class of expanded clone.

D: TRBD2
size: NA
J: TRBJ2-3
V: TRBV7-9
length: 16
CDR3: CASSLGLAGVADTQYF
DNA: TGTGCCAGCAGCTTAGGATTAGCGGGAGTAGCAGATACGCAGTATTTT

D: TRBD1
size: NA
J: TRBJ2-1
V: TRBV27
length: 14
CDR3: CASSWTGVYNEQFF
DNA: TGTGCCAGCAGCTGGACAGGGGTATACAATGAGCAGTTCTTC

D: NA
size: NA
J: TRBJ2-5
V: TRBV4-2
length: 16
CDR3: CASSQENPQGLETQYF
DNA: TGTGCCAGCAGCCAAGAAAATCCTCAGGGTCTGGAGACCCAGTACTTC

D: TRBD1
size: NA
J: TRBJ1-4
V: TRBV3-1/TRBV3-2
length: 15
CDR3: CASSKRQGANEKLFF
DNA: TGTGCCAGCAGCAAAAGACAGGGAGCAAATGAAAAACTGTTTTTT

D: NA
size: NA
J: TRBJ2-1
V: TRBV11-2
length: 18
CDR3: CASSLGLIAEGSYNEQFF
DNA: TGTGCCAGCAGCTTAGGATTAATAGCCGAGGGCTCCTACAATGAGCAGTTCTTC

D: NA
size: NA
J: TRBJ1-6
V: TRBV7-9
length: 14
CDR3: CASSYSGLNSPLHF
DNA: TGTGCCAGCAGCTACAGCGGACTCAATTCACCCCTCCACTTT

D: TRBD1
size: NA
J: TRBJ1-3
V: TRBV6-6
length: 16
CDR3: CASSRGTGASGNTIYF
DNA: TGTGCCAGCAGTCGCGGGACAGGGGCCTCTGGAAACACCATATATTTT

D: TRBD2
size: NA
J: TRBJ2-2
V: TRBV2
length: 17
CDR3: CASSLSVLAGVPGELFF
DNA: TGTGCCAGCAGTCTTTCTGTTCTAGCGGGAGTTCCCGGGGAGCTGTTTTTT

D: NA
size: NA
J: TRBJ1-5
V: TRBV7-5
length: 14
CDR3: CARSLDRSNQPQHF
DNA: TGTGCCAGAAGCTTGGACAGGAGCAATCAGCCCCAGCATTTT

D: TRBD1
size: NA
J: TRBJ2-5
V: TRBV5-1
length: 14
CDR3: CASSSTGARETQYF
DNA: TGCGCCAGCAGCTCCACAGGGGCGAGGGAGACCCAGTACTTC

D: TRBD1
size: NA
J: TRBJ1-4
V: TRBV19
length: 15
CDR3: CASSLGTGLNEKLFF
DNA: TGTGCCAGTAGCCTCGGGACAGGCCTTAATGAAAAACTGTTTTTT

D: NA
size: NA
J: TRBJ2-1
V: TRBV2
length: 12
CDR3: CASSASGHEQFF
DNA: TGTGCCAGCAGTGCAAGCGGGCATGAGCAGTTCTTC

D: NA
size: few
J: TRBJ1-6
V: TRBV5-4
length: 13
CDR3: CASSLEQDSPLHF
DNA: TGTGCCAGCAGCCTTGAACAGGATTCACCCCTCCACTTT

D: NA
size: few
J: TRBJ1-5
V: TRBV27
length: 14
CDR3: CASSLAGSGQPQHF
DNA: TGTGCCAGCAGTTTAGCGGGGTCGGGTCAGCCCCAGCATTTT

D: NA
size: NA
J: TRBJ1-2
V: TRBV6-5
length: 15
CDR3: CASSYSPPGDYGYTF
DNA: TGTGCCAGCAGTTACTCCCCCCCCGGGGACTATGGCTACACCTTC

D: NA
size: NA
J: TRBJ2-1
V: TRBV7-9
length: 12
CDR3: CASSLVARTEFF
DNA: TGTGCCAGCAGCTTAGTTGCCCGTACTGAGTTCTTC

D: TRBD1
size: NA
J: TRBJ1-4
V: TRBV6-5
length: 15
CDR3: CASSTPGTGGQKLFF
DNA: TGTGCCAGCAGTACACCCGGGACAGGGGGCCAAAAACTGTTTTTT

D: NA
size: NA
J: TRBJ1-6
V: TRBV5-1
length: 14
CDR3: CASSSGQAHSPLHF
DNA: TGCGCCAGCAGCTCCGGCCAGGCCCATTCACCCCTCCACTTT

D: NA
size: NA
J: TRBJ2-5
V: TRBV28
length: 15
CDR3: CASSTPGRGTETQYF
DNA: TGTGCCAGCAGTACCCCCGGAAGGGGTACAGAGACCCAGTACTTC

D: NA
size: NA
J: TRBJ1-6
V: TRBV30
length: 13
CDR3: CAWSVQHNSPLHF
DNA: TGTGCCTGGAGTGTACAGCATAATTCACCCCTCCACTTT

D: TRBD1
size: NA
J: TRBJ2-1
V: TRBV6-5
length: 14
CDR3: CASSYVDRVDRQFF
DNA: TGTGCCAGCAGTTACGTGGACAGGGTAGATAGGCAGTTCTTC

D: NA
size: NA
J: TRBJ2-2
V: TRBV21-1
length: 16
CDR3: CASSKDRGGKTGELFF
DNA: TGTGCCAGCAGCAAAGACAGGGGGGGGAAAACCGGGGAGCTGTTTTTT

D: TRBD1
size: once
J: TRBJ1-4
V: TRBV6-6
length: 15
CDR3: CASSPPSGQGRKLFF
DNA: TGTGCCAGCAGCCCTCCCTCGGGACAGGGACGAAAACTGTTTTTT

D: TRBD2
size: NA
J: TRBJ2-2
V: TRBV6-2/TRBV6-3
length: 14
CDR3: CASSYSGRPGELFF
DNA: TGTGCCAGCAGTTACAGCGGGAGACCCGGGGAGCTGTTTTTT

D: TRBD1
size: NA
J: TRBJ1-1
V: TRBV4-1
length: 16
CDR3: CASSQANRGRGTEAFF
DNA: TGCGCCAGCAGCCAAGCGAACAGGGGCAGAGGCACTGAAGCTTTCTTT

D: TRBD1
size: NA
J: TRBJ2-3
V: TRBV27
length: 14
CDR3: CASNRQGSTDTQYF
DNA: TGTGCCAGCAACCGACAGGGAAGCACAGATACGCAGTATTTT

D: NA
size: few
J: TRBJ2-1
V: TRBV6-1
length: 15
CDR3: CASSDVLSSYNEQFF
DNA: TGTGCCAGCAGTGATGTCCTCAGCTCCTACAATGAGCAGTTCTTC

D: NA
size: NA
J: TRBJ1-1
V: TRBV6-5
length: 15
CDR3: CASVTRRIMNTEAFF
DNA: TGTGCCAGCGTTACTCGGAGGATCATGAACACTGAAGCTTTCTTT

D: TRBD2
size: NA
J: TRBJ2-1
V: TRBV4-2
length: 17
CDR3: CASSQDHAGAVYNEQFF
DNA: TGTGCCAGCAGCCAAGATCATGCGGGAGCAGTCTACAATGAGCAGTTCTTC

D: TRBD2
size: NA
J: TRBJ2-3
V: TRBV5-1
length: 17
CDR3: CASSTGLAAGGTDTQYF
DNA: TGCGCCAGCAGCACGGGACTAGCGGCAGGAGGAACAGATACGCAGTATTTT

D: NA
size: NA
J: TRBJ1-1
V: TRBV5-6
length: 12
CDR3: CASSSRVGWAFF
DNA: TGTGCCAGCAGCAGCAGGGTCGGGTGGGCTTTCTTT

D: TRBD1
size: once
J: TRBJ1-6
V: TRBV27
length: 14
CDR3: CASSTDRLNSPLHF
DNA: TGTGCCAGCAGTACGGACAGGCTGAATTCACCCCTCCACTTT

D: NA
size: NA
J: TRBJ1-6
V: TRBV7-2
length: 14
CDR3: CATSLGGSNSPLHF
DNA: TGTGCCACCTCGCTGGGGGGGTCCAATTCACCCCTCCACTTT

D: TRBD1
size: NA
J: TRBJ2-5
V: TRBV5-1
length: 13
CDR3: CASRGQVWETQYF
DNA: TGCGCCAGCAGAGGACAGGTCTGGGAGACCCAGTACTTC

D: NA
size: NA
J: TRBJ2-2
V: TRBV7-9
length: 14
CDR3: CASTPDSDTGELFF
DNA: TGTGCCAGCACCCCAGACTCCGACACCGGGGAGCTGTTTTTT

D: NA
size: NA
J: TRBJ2-3
V: TRBV7-3
length: 14
CDR3: CASSPRGPPDTQYF
DNA: TGTGCCAGCAGCCCCAGGGGCCCTCCGGATACGCAGTATTTT

D: TRBD1
size: NA
J: TRBJ2-5
V: TRBV10-3
length: 15
CDR3: CAIRKSGTGQETQYF
DNA: TGTGCCATCCGGAAGAGTGGGACAGGTCAAGAGACCCAGTACTTC

D: NA
size: NA
J: TRBJ1-5
V: TRBV6-1
length: 13
CDR3: CASSEALRGAQHF
DNA: TGTGCCAGCAGTGAAGCGCTCAGGGGTGCCCAGCATTTT

D: TRBD2
size: NA
J: TRBJ2-5
V: TRBV5-6
length: 15
CDR3: CASSFSGRGEETQYF
DNA: TGTGCCAGCAGCTTTAGCGGGAGGGGAGAAGAGACCCAGTACTTC

D: TRBD2
size: once
J: TRBJ2-7
V: TRBV5-1
length: 14
CDR3: CASYEGGSRNEQYF
DNA: TGCGCCAGCTATGAGGGCGGGAGTCGAAACGAGCAGTACTTC

D: TRBD2
size: NA
J: TRBJ2-1
V: TRBV4-1
length: 18
CDR3: CASSQDGTSASSYNEQFF
DNA: TGCGCCAGCAGCCAAGATGGTACTAGCGCGAGCTCCTACAATGAGCAGTTCTTC

D: NA
size: NA
J: TRBJ1-2
V: TRBV2
length: 14
CDR3: CASSEFRVDYGYTF
DNA: TGTGCCAGCAGTGAATTCAGGGTAGACTATGGCTACACCTTC

D: TRBD1
size: NA
J: TRBJ2-3
V: TRBV2
length: 17
CDR3: CASSFIVDRARLDTQYF
DNA: TGTGCCAGCAGTTTTATTGTGGACAGGGCCCGTTTGGATACGCAGTATTTT

D: TRBD2
size: NA
J: TRBJ2-2
V: TRBV5-1
length: 15
CDR3: CASKLAGETEGELFF
DNA: TGCGCCAGCAAACTAGCGGGAGAGACGGAGGGAGAGCTGTTTTTT

D: NA
size: NA
J: TRBJ2-3
V: TRBV3-1/TRBV3-2
length: 16
CDR3: CASSRASVPSTDTQYF
DNA: TGTGCCAGCAGTCGAGCTAGCGTACCTAGCACAGATACGCAGTATTTT

D: NA
size: NA
J: TRBJ2-3
V: TRBV20-1
length: 14
CDR3: CSASTAGVGDTQYF
DNA: TGCAGTGCTAGTACCGCCGGGGTGGGGGATACGCAGTATTTT

D: TRBD1
size: NA
J: TRBJ2-7
V: TRBV5-1
length: 14
CDR3: CASSLPVAGGEQYF
DNA: TGCGCCAGCAGCTTGCCGGTGGCAGGGGGTGAGCAGTACTTC

D: TRBD1
size: NA
J: TRBJ1-6
V: TRBV2
length: 14
CDR3: CASSPNRGNSPLHF
DNA: TGTGCCAGCAGTCCCAACAGGGGAAATTCACCCCTCCACTTT

D: TRBD1
size: NA
J: TRBJ2-7
V: TRBV5-1
length: 14
CDR3: CASSPQGEPYEQYF
DNA: TGCGCCAGCAGCCCGCAGGGGGAACCCTACGAGCAGTACTTC

D: TRBD1
size: NA
J: TRBJ2-3
V: TRBV9
length: 15
CDR3: CASSDGTGVTDTQYF
DNA: TGTGCCAGCAGCGACGGGACAGGGGTCACAGATACGCAGTATTTT

D: NA
size: NA
J: TRBJ1-5
V: TRBV18
length: 13
CDR3: CASSPDIDQPQHF
DNA: TGTGCCAGCTCACCTGACATCGATCAGCCCCAGCATTTT

D: TRBD2
size: NA
J: TRBJ2-2
V: TRBV6-2/TRBV6-3
length: 15
CDR3: CASSGRGGNTGELFF
DNA: TGTGCCAGCAGTGGACGGGGGGGGAACACCGGGGAGCTGTTTTTT

D: NA
size: NA
J: TRBJ2-5
V: TRBV9
length: 16
CDR3: CASSPEAGTQQETQYF
DNA: TGTGCCAGCAGCCCAGAAGCCGGGACACAGCAAGAGACCCAGTACTTC

D: NA
size: NA
J: TRBJ2-1
V: TRBV4-1
length: 20
CDR3: CASSQDHSASRQVRNNEQFF
DNA: TGCGCCAGCAGCCAAGATCATTCGGCTAGCCGACAAGTCCGAAACAATGAGCAGTTCTTC